The rows below give T cell receptor beta chains drawn from one sample of a study of CXCR3-negative and CXCR3-positive naive CD8 T cells. For each CDR3 protein, TCRdb gives one entry from its re-call of the 5' RACE reads, without DNA. Recorded for this sample: more than 80,000 distinct CDR3 sequences. Sequencing used naive CXCR3+ CD8+ T cells from blood. These receptors came from a human donor in good health. Some clones in this sample may be carry-over from other donors' samples. Both conserved end residues are part of each CDR3. Fields, in order: V gene, J gene, CDR3 protein.

>TRBV29-1|TRBJ1-1
CSVEDLGQPEAFF
>TRBV21-1|TRBJ1-1
CASSPLKGQQPPEAFF
>TRBV6-5|TRBJ2-7
CASSYRSEGDYEQYF
>TRBV7-3|TRBJ2-5
CASSLIGTPKETQYF
>TRBV30|TRBJ2-7
CAWSVASSYEQYF
>TRBV20-1|TRBJ2-7
CSASPPRDSYEQYF
>TRBV3-1|TRBJ2-7
CASSQVAGEIYEQYF
>TRBV29-1|TRBJ2-3
CSVDPETGPTDTQYF
>TRBV7-9|TRBJ2-2
CASSPAGTSYTGELFF
>TRBV7-9|TRBJ2-5
CASSLTGGMETQYF
>TRBV3-1|TRBJ1-5
CASSQNLAGLGNQPQHF
>TRBV7-3|TRBJ2-1
CASSLTGGPYNEQFF